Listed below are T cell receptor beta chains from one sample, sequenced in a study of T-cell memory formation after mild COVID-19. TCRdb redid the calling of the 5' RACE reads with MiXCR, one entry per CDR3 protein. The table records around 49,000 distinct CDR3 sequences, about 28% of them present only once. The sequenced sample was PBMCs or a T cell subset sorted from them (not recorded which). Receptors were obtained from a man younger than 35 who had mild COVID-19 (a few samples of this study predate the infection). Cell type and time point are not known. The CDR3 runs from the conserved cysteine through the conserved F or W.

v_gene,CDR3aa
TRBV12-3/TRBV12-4,CAARQGLGEKLFF
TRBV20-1,CSARANRRGGREQFF
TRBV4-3,CASSQGLGSLDTEAFF
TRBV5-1,CASSLEPVDGYTF
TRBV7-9,CASSLSPSTDTQYF
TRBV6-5,CASTHRGGSINEQFF
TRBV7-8,CASSFRGFMNTEAFF
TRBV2,CASRTGVTNTGELFF
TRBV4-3,CASSPTSGGADTQYF
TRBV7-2,CASSSGTQVFF
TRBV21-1,CASSARDSMNTEAFF
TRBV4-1,CASSQEFGANQPQHF
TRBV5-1,CASSLWVGTDTQYF
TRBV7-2,CASSLELGGPYEQYF
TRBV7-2,CASSLYGLHTGEQYF
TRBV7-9,CASSLVGQGTGEQYF
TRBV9,CASSHPIDRANYNSPLHF
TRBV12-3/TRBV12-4,CASRSDRGYEKLFF
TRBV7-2,CASLGAGGQYF
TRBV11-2,CASSLAMDNRNQPQHF
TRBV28,CASRRGTGFNAKIQETQYF
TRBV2,CASSVTTSGVYNEQFF
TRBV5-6,CASSLGEGGVPDTQYF
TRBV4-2,CASSQIGLARDTQYF
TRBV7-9,CASIPLAATDTQYF
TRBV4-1,CASSQGLLLMDRLGYGYTF
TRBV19,CASGRSGTYNEQFF
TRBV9,CASSTAGTVYNEQFF
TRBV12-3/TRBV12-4,CASSSDWEKLFF